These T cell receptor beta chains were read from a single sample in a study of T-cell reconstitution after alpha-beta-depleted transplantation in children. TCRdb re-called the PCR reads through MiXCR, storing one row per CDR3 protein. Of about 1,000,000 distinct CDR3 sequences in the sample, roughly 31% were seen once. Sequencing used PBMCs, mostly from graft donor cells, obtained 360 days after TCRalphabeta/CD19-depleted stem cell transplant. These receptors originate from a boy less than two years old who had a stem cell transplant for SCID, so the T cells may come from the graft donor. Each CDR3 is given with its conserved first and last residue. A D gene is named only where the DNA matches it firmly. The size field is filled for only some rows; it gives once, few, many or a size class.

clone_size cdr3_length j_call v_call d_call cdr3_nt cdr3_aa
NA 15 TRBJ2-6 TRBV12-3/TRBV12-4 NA TGTGCCAGCAGTTTGGTCCCTGGGGCTCGTGACGTCCTGACTTTC CASSLVPGARDVLTF
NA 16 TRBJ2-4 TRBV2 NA TGTGCCAGCAGTGATCCCGGCAGTCTAGCCAAAAACATTCAGTACTTC CASSDPGSLAKNIQYF
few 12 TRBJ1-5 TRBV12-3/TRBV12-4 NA TGTGCCAGCAGAAGTAGGGTGGGGCCCCAGCATTTT CASRSRVGPQHF
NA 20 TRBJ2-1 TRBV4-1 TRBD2 TGCGCCAGCAGCCGGCTCTGGTCCACTAGCGGGGGCCGAACCTACAATGAGCAGTTCTTC CASSRLWSTSGGRTYNEQFF
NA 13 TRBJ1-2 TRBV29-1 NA TGCAGCGTGGATCCGGGACAAGACTATGGCTACACCTTC CSVDPGQDYGYTF
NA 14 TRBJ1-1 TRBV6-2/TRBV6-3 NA TGTGCCAGCAGCTCAATTCGGCCCGGGACTGAAGCTTTCTTT CASSSIRPGTEAFF
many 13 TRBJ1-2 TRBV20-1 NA TGCAGTGCTCATGGACAGTTCGACTATGGCTACACCTTC CSAHGQFDYGYTF
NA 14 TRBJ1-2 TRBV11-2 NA TGTGCCAGCAGCTTAGACCGGCAGCCCTATGGCTACACCTTC CASSLDRQPYGYTF
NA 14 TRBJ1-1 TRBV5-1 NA TGCGCCAGCAGCCTACAGCACCCGAACACTGAAGCTTTCTTT CASSLQHPNTEAFF
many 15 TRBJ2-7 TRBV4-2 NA TGTGCCAGCAGCCAAGAAGGGATACGAGGTTACGAGCAGTACTTC CASSQEGIRGYEQYF
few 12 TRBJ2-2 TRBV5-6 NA TGTGCCAGCAGCCGCCGATTCGGGGAGCTGTTTTTT CASSRRFGELFF
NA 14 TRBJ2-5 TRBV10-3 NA TGTGCCATCAGTGAACCTGAGGGCGTGGAGACCCAGTACTTC CAISEPEGVETQYF
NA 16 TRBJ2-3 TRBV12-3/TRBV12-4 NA TGTGCCAGCAGTTTCCATGGCGGGGTCAGCACAGATACGCAGTATTTT CASSFHGGVSTDTQYF
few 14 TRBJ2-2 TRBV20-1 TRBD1 TGCAGTGCTCGGGACAGGGATAACACCGGGGAGCTGTTTTTT CSARDRDNTGELFF
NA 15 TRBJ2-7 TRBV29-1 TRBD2 TGCAGCGCCACCGGACTAGCGGGGCCATCCTACGAGCAGTACTTC CSATGLAGPSYEQYF
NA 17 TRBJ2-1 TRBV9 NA TGTGCCAGCAGCGTAGGGGCCGGGGTCGCATCCTACAATGAGCAGTTCTTC CASSVGAGVASYNEQFF
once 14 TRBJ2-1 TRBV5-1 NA TGCGCCACCGGGAGAGGAGGGGGGGCGAATGAGCAGTTCTTC CATGRGGGANEQFF
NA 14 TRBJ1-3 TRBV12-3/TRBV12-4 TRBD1 TGTGCCAGCAGTTCGACAGGGGCTGGAAACACCATATATTTT CASSSTGAGNTIYF
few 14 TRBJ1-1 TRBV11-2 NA TGTGCCAGCAGCTTATTTCCGGGGGACACTGAAGCTTTCTTT CASSLFPGDTEAFF
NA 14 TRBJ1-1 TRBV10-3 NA TGTGCCATCAGTGATGGGTTCGCACCCACTGAAGCTTTCTTT CAISDGFAPTEAFF
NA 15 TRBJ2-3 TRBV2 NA TGTGCCAGCACCGGCACCTACCGACCCACAGATACGCAGTATTTT CASTGTYRPTDTQYF
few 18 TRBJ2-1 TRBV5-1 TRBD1 TGCGCCAGCAGCCTTGCCTGGACAGGGGGGTCTGGGGTCAATGAGCAGTTCTTC CASSLAWTGGSGVNEQFF
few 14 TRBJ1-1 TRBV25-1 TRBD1 TGTGCCAGCAGTGATCAGGGGGCGCGGGCTGAAGCTTTCTTT CASSDQGARAEAFF
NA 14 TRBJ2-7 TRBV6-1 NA TGTGCCAGCGGATCCTCCGGGGGCGTGTACGAGCAGTACTTC CASGSSGGVYEQYF
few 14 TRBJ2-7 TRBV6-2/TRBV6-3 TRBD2 TGTGCCAGCAGCCTATACGGACTAGTCTACGAGCAGTACTTC CASSLYGLVYEQYF
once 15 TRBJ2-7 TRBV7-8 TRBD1 TGTGCCAGCAGCCCAGGACAGGGGAACGTCTACGAGCAGTACTTC CASSPGQGNVYEQYF
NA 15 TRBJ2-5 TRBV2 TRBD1 TGTGCCAGCAGTGTTCAGGGGGTCCCCGGAGAGACCCAGTACTTC CASSVQGVPGETQYF
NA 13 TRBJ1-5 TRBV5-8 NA TGTGCCAGCAGCTTGGAGGTCTCCGGCCCCCAGCATTTT CASSLEVSGPQHF
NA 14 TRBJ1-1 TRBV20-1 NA TGCAGTGCCCACAGGGTACGGGCGGACACTGAAGCTTTCTTT CSAHRVRADTEAFF
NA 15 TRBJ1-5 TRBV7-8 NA TGTGCCAGCAGCGAGGGACATGGAGGCGGTCAGCCCCAGCATTTT CASSEGHGGGQPQHF
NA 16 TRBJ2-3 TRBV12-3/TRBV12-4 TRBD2 TGTGCCAGCAGTTTGGGGCGGGGGGGCGGTGCGGATACGCAGTATTTT CASSLGRGGGADTQYF
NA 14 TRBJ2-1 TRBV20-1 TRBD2 TGCAGTGCAGAGCGGGGGGGGTACTACAATGAGCAGTTCTTC CSAERGGYYNEQFF
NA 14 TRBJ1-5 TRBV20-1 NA TGCAGTGCTAGGGACGCTAATAGCAATCAGCCCCAGCATTTT CSARDANSNQPQHF
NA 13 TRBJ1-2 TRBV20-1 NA TGCAGTGCTAGCCAGGGTACTAACTATGGCTACACCTTC CSASQGTNYGYTF
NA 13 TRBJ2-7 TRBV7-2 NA TGTGCCAGCAGCTTAGCTGACCGATACGAGCAGTACTTC CASSLADRYEQYF
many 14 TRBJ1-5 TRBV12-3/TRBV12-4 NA TGTGCCAGCAGTTTTACAGGAGGCAATCAGCCCCAGCATTTT CASSFTGGNQPQHF
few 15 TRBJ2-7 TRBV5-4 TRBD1 TGTGCCAGCAGCCGACCGGGACAGGGTGTCTACGAGCAGTACTTC CASSRPGQGVYEQYF
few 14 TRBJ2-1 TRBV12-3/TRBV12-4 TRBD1 TGTGCCAGCAGTTTGCAGGACAGGGGCAATGAGCAGTTCTTC CASSLQDRGNEQFF
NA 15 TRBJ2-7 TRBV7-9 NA TGTGCCAGCAGCTTATTGTCCGGGCAAACCTACGAGCAGTACTTC CASSLLSGQTYEQYF
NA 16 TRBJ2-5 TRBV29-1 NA TGCAGCGTTGAAACCCCGGGGGAGGAGTACCAAGAGACCCAGTACTTC CSVETPGEEYQETQYF
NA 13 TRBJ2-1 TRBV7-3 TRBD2 TGTGCCAGCAGCCCGGGAGGGGACAATGAGCAGTTCTTC CASSPGGDNEQFF
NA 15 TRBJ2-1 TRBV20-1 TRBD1 TGCAGTGCTAGCAAAACAGGGGACTCCTACAATGAGCAGTTCTTC CSASKTGDSYNEQFF
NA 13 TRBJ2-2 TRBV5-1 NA TGCGCCAGCAGCTTCTACGCTGGAGGGGAGCTGTTTTTT CASSFYAGGELFF
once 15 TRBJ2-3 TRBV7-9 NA TGTGCCAGCAGCTCCCACAGGGAATTTACAGATACGCAGTATTTT CASSSHREFTDTQYF
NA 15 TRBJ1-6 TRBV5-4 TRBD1 TGTGCCAGCAGCTTGAAGGGGGCGCCGAATTCACCCCTCCACTTT CASSLKGAPNSPLHF
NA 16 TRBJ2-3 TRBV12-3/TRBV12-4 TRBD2 TGTGCCAGCAGTTTAGGGGCGGGGGGGCTTGGAGATACGCAGTATTTT CASSLGAGGLGDTQYF
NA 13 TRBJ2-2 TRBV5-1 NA TGCGCCAGCAGCTTAATGGTCACCGGGGAGCTGTTTTTT CASSLMVTGELFF
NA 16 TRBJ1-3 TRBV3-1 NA TGTGCCAGCAGCCAAGGGGCCCACAGAGGAGGAAACACCATATATTTT CASSQGAHRGGNTIYF
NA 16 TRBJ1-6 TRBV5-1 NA TGCGCCAGCAGCTTGGCCACAGGTGATGTCAATTCACCCCTCCACTTT CASSLATGDVNSPLHF
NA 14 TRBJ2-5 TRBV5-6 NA TGTGCCAGCAGCTTGTTGGGGGTTAAAGAGACCCAGTACTTC CASSLLGVKETQYF
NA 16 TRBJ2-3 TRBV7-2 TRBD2 TGTGCCAGCAGCCTGGCACCTAGCGGGGGGCGAGATACGCAGTATTTT CASSLAPSGGRDTQYF
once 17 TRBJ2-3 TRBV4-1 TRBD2 TGCGCCAGCAGCCTATCGGTCCGGGGGGGCATCTCAGATACGCAGTATTTT CASSLSVRGGISDTQYF
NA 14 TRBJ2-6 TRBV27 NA TGTGCCAGCAGTTGGGCTACTGGGGCCAACGTCCTGACTTTC CASSWATGANVLTF
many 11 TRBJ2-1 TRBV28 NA TGTGCCAGCAGCCCCAACAATGGGCAGTTCTTC CASSPNNGQFF
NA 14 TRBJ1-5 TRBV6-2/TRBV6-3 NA TGTGCCAGCAGTATTACCCGGACGGGGCAGCCCCAGCATTTT CASSITRTGQPQHF
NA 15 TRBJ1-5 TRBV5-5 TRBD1 TGTGCCAGCAGCTCGATGACAGGGAGCAATCAGCCCCAGCATTTT CASSSMTGSNQPQHF
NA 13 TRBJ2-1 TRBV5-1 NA TGCGCCAGCAGTAGGGGCCCCCACAATGAGCAGTTCTTC CASSRGPHNEQFF
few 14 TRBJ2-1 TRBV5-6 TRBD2 TGTGCCAGCAGCTTTGCGGGGGGCCGGGAGGAGCAGTTCTTC CASSFAGGREEQFF